One sample yielded the 2 T cell receptor beta chains listed below, sequenced in a study of untreated major depressive disorder. Study-wide results and caveats: Depressed patients' CD4+ T cells carried increased TRBV05-01 (Vbeta 5.1) usage versus control CD4+ T cells.

The antigens for these receptors are not known. Generated by immunoSEQ multiplex PCR, the TCRdb table keeps only in-frame clones and is missing some. The sample contains under 20,000 clones, roughly 90% of which appear only once. Specimen: CD4+ T cells from PBMCs. Source of these receptors: a woman in her 40s with major depressive disorder.

The V gene is TRBV7-2, the J gene TRBJ2-7; possibly TRBD2 for D (6 bases). The CDR3 runs 13 residues. Looked up from germline, CDR1 is SGHTA and CDR2 is FQGNSA. V lost 3 bases and J lost 7, with 13 bases in between. The CDR3 spells CASSFLEGFEQYV. CDR3 coding DNA: TGTGCCAGCAGCTTTTTGGAGGGTTTTGAGCAGTACGTC.

The chain recombines TRBV6-6 with TRBJ2-5; 10 positions agree with TRBD1. The germline V gene has CDR1 MNHNY and CDR2 SVGAGI (reference sequence). V shed 4 bases and J 3 bases; nucleotides not matched to a gene: 8. The CDR3 spans 16 residues. The CDR3 DNA reads as TGTGCCAGCAGTTCTTCTCGGACAGGGGGGAAAGAGACCCAGTACTTC. Its protein is CASSSSRTGGKETQYF.